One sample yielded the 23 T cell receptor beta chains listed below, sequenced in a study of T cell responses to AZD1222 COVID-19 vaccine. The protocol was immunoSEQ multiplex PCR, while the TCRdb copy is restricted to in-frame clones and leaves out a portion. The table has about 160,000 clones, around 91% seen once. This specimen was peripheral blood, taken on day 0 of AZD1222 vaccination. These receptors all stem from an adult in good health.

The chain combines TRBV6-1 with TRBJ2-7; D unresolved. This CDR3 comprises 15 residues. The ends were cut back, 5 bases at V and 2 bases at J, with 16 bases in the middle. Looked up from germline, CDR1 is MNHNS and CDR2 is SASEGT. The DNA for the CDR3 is TGTGCCAGCAGTCCGCTTGGGTCGCAGGCCTACGAGCAGTACTTC. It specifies CASSPLGSQAYEQYF.

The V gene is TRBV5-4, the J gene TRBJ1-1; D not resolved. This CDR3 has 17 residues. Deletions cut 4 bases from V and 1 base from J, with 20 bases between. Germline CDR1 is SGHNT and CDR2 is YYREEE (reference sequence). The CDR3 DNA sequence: TGTGCCAGCAGCCCACACGGGGAGGGCTATGGGAACACTGAAGCTTTCTTT. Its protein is CASSPHGEGYGNTEAFF.

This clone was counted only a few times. Here the CDR3 reads CASSDGGNKNIQYF. The CDR3 DNA reads TGTGCCAGCAGTGATGGAGGGAACAAAAACATTCAGTACTTC. This rearrangement joins TRBV2 to TRBJ2-4, with D possibly being TRBD2 (6 bases). Trimming shortened V by 3 bases and J by 3 bases, and 9 bases separated the two germline ends. The CDR3 has 14 amino acids. CDR1 and CDR2 from the germline V gene are SNHLY and FYNNEI.

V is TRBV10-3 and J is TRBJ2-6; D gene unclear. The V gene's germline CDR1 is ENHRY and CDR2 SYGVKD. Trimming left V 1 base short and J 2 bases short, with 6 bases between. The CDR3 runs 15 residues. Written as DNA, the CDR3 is TGTGCCATCAGTGAGTTTGGGGCTGGGGCCAACGTCCTGACTTTC. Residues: CAISEFGAGANVLTF.

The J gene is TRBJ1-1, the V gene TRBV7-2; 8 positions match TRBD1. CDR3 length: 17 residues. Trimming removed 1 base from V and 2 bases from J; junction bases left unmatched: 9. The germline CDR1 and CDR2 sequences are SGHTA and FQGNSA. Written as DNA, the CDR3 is TGTGCCAGCAGCTTAGAAGCAGGGGGCCTGTTAAACACTGAAGCTTTCTTT. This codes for CASSLEAGGLLNTEAFF.

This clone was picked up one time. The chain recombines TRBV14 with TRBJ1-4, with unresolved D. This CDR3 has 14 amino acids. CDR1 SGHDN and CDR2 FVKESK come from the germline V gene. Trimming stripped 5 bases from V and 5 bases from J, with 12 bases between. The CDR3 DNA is TGTGCCAGCAGCGCCTCCGGGAACAATGAAAAACTGTTTTTT. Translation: CASSASGNNEKLFF.

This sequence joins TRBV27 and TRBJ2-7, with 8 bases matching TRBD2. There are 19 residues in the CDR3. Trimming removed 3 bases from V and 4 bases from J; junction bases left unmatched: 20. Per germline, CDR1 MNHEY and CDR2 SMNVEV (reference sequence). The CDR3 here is CASSFLAGVPGGVFYEQYV. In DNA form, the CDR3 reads TGTGCCAGCAGTTTCCTCGCCGGGGTTCCGGGAGGGGTCTTTTACGAGCAGTACGTC.

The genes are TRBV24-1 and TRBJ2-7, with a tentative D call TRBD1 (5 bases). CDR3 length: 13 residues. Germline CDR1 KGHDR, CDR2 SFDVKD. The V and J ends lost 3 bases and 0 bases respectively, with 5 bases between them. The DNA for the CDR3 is TGTGCCACCAGTGATGACAGCTCCTACGAGCAGTACTTC. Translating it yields CATSDDSSYEQYF.

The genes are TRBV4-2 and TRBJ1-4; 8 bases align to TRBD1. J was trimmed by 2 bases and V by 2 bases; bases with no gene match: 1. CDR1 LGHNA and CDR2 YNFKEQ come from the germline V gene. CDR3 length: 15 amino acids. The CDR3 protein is CASSQNRGTNEKLFF. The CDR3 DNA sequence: TGTGCCAGCAGCCAAAACAGGGGGACTAATGAAAAACTGTTTTTT.

The CDR3 loop is CASSPGQGASGYTF. DNA of the CDR3: TGTGCCAGCAGCCCAGGACAGGGGGCTAGCGGCTACACCTTC. This sequence joins TRBV27 and TRBJ1-2; 11 bases match TRBD1. After removal of 6 bases from V and 8 bases from J, the junction contained 8 bases not matched to a gene. CDR3 size: 14 residues. The germline CDR1 and CDR2 sequences are MNHEY and SMNVEV (reference sequence).

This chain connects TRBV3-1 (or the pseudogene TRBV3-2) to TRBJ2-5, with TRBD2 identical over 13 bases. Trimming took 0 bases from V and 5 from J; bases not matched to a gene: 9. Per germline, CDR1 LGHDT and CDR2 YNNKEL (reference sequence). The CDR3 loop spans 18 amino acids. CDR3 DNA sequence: TGTGCCAGCAGCCAAGAGTACGGGACTAGCGGGGTTTTGGAGACCCAGTACTTC. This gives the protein CASSQEYGTSGVLETQYF.

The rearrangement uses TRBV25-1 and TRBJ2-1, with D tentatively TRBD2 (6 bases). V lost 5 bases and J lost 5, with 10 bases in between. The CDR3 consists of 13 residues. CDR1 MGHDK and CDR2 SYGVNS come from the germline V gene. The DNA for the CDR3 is TGTGCCAGCAGTCGAATAGCGGACAATGAGCAGTTCTTC. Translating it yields CASSRIADNEQFF.

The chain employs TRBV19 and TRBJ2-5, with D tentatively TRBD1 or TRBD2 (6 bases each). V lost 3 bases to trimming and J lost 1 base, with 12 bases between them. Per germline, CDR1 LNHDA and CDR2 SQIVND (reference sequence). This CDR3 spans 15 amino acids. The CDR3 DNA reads TGTGCCAGTAGTATTGGAGGGGGGCCCCAAGAGACCCAGTACTTC. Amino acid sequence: CASSIGGGPQETQYF.

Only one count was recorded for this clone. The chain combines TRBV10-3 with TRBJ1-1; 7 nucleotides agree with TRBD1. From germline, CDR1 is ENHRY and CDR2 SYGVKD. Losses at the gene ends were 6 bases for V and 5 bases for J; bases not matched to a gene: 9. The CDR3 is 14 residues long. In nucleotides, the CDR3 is TGTGCCATCAGAGATAGGGGGCATGAGACTGAAGCTTTCTTT. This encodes CAIRDRGHETEAFF.

This CDR3 is CAWSVWGSLVEQFF. In DNA form, the CDR3 reads TGTGCCTGGAGTGTTTGGGGATCGTTGGTTGAGCAGTTCTTC. The chain combines TRBV30 with TRBJ2-1; no clear D gene. Trimming took 0 bases from V and 9 from J, leaving 15 bases between them. CDR1 is GTSNPN, CDR2 SVGIG, per germline (reference sequence). CDR3 length: 14 amino acids.

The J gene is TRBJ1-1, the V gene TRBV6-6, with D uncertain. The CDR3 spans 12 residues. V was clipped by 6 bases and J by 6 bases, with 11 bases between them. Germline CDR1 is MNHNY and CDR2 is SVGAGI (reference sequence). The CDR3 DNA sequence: TGTGCCAGCAGCCCCGATTTCCCTGAAGCTTTCTTT. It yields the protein CASSPDFPEAFF.

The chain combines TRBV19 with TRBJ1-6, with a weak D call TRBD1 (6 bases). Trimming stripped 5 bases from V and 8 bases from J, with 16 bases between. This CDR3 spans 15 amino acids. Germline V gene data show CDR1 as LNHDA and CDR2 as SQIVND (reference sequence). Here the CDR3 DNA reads TGTGCCAGTAGTGAACAGGGCGCCGGTCATTCACCCCTCCACTTT. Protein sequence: CASSEQGAGHSPLHF.

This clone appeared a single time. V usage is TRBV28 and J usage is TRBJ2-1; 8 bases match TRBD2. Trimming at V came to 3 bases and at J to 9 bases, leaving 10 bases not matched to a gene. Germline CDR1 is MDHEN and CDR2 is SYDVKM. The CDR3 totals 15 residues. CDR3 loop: CASSFSLGGGREQFF. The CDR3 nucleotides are TGTGCCAGCAGTTTTTCCCTTGGCGGGGGGCGTGAGCAGTTCTTC.

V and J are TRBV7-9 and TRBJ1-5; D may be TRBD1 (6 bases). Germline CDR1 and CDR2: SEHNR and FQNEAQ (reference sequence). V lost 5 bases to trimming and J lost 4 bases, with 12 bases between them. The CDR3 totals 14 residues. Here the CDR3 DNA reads TGTGCCAGCAGCATGGCAGGGGCGAATCAGCCCCAGCATTTT. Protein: CASSMAGANQPQHF.

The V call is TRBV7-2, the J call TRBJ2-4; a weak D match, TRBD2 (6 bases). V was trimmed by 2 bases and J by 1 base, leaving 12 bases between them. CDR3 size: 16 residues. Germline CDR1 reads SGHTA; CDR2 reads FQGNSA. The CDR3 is CASSLQPGAAKNIQYF. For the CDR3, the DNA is TGTGCCAGCAGCTTACAGCCGGGAGCTGCCAAAAACATTCAGTACTTC.

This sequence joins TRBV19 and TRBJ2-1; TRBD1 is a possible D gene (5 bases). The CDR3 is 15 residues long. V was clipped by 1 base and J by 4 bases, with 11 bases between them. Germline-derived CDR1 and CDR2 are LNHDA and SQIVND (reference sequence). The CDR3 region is CASSIGQGLYNEQFF. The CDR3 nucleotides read TGTGCCAGTAGTATAGGCCAGGGCCTATACAATGAGCAGTTCTTC.

This CDR3 is CASSTEAGLTNEQYF. The CDR3 DNA reads TGTGCCAGCAGCACTGAAGCCGGGCTAACCAACGAGCAGTACTTC. The chain recombines TRBV9 with TRBJ2-7, with D unclear. Deletions cut 4 bases from V and 5 bases from J, with 19 bases between. There are 15 residues in the CDR3. The germline gives CDR1 SGDLS, CDR2 YYNGEE.

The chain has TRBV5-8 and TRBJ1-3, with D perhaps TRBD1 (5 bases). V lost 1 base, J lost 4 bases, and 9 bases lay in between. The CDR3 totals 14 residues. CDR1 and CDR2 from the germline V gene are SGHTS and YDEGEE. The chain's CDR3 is CASSLRGPGNTIYF. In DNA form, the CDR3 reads TGTGCCAGCAGCTTGAGGGGACCCGGAAACACCATATATTTT.